The 21 T cell receptor beta chains below come from one sample, sequenced in a study of shared clonotypes between healthy human individuals. Naive CD8 cells were CD45RO-negative, positively selected for CCR7, excluding terminally differentiated effector memory CD45RA+ cells. Assay used: immunoSEQ multiplex PCR; TCRdb lists only in-frame clones, some missing. The table records roughly 2,000,000 clones, around 93% of them present only once. The sample was naive CD8+ T cells from PBMCs. Receptor source: a man aged 18 to 35 in good health. Some clones in this sample may be carry-over from other donors' samples.

The chain combines TRBV6-6 with TRBJ2-2; 8 bases line up with TRBD2. In germline, CDR1 is MNHNY, CDR2 SVGAGI (reference sequence). The CDR3 is 15 residues long. J lost 4 bases, V lost 8 bases, and 9 bases had no gene match. The CDR3 nucleotides are TGTGCCAGCGTAGAGGTAGCGGGACCCACCGGGGAGCTGTTTTTT. This codes for CASVEVAGPTGELFF.

On this clone itself: Additional DNA sequences in this sample encode the identical CDR3. The rearrangement joins TRBV7-9 to TRBJ2-5, with D tentatively TRBD1 (6 bases). The CDR3 is made up of 14 amino acids. In germline, CDR1 is SEHNR, CDR2 FQNEAQ (reference sequence). With 6 bases removed from V and 2 bases from J, the gap between germline ends came to 13 bases. The CDR3 spells CASSSRTEQETQYF. The CDR3 DNA reads as TGTGCCAGCAGTTCGCGGACAGAGCAAGAGACCCAGTACTTC.

Turning to this clone: Other DNA sequences in this sample translate to the same CDR3. This chain connects TRBV9 to TRBJ2-3; the D call may be TRBD1 or TRBD2 (6 bases each). The germline CDR1 and CDR2 sequences are SGDLS and YYNGEE. The CDR3 has 14 amino acids. V was clipped by 0 bases and J by 5 bases, with 10 bases between them. CDR3 nucleotide sequence: TGTGCCAGCAGCGTAGGCAGGGGAGGAGATACGCAGTATTTT. Translation gives CASSVGRGGDTQYF.

The gene calls are TRBV27 and TRBJ1-1; perhaps TRBD1 as D (6 bases). The V end lost 7 bases, the J end lost 10 bases, and 19 bases lay between the germline ends. CDR1 MNHEY and CDR2 SMNVEV come from the germline V gene (reference sequence). The CDR3 loop spans 13 amino acids. CDR3 bases: TGTGCCAGCACAGGGGTCGGGGGACTAACAGCTTTCTTT. This codes for CASTGVGGLTAFF.

V gene TRBV7-9 combines with J gene TRBJ2-1; TRBD1 matches 10 bases. The germline gives CDR1 SEHNR, CDR2 FQNEAQ (reference sequence). J gave up 7 bases and V 3 bases, and 9 bases lay outside the gene matches. This CDR3 contains 16 residues. The CDR3 DNA is TGTGCCAGCAGCTTTCACCGGGACAGGGGTACTAATGAGCAGTTCTTC. Its protein is CASSFHRDRGTNEQFF.

The chain joins TRBV7-8 to TRBJ2-1; no clear D. CDR1 and CDR2 from the germline V gene are SGHVS and FQNEAQ. The CDR3 sequence is 13 residues long. The ends were cut back, 5 bases at V and 3 bases at J, with 8 bases in the middle. The chain's CDR3 is CASSISLYNEQFF. CDR3 DNA sequence: TGTGCCAGCAGCATTAGCCTCTACAATGAGCAGTTCTTC.

The CDR3 loop reads CSAYSGNTIYF. In DNA, the CDR3 is TGCAGCGCCTACTCTGGAAACACCATATATTTT. The chain uses TRBV29-1 and TRBJ1-3; D is unclear. The V gene lost 7 bases and the J gene lost 0 bases, with 4 bases spanning the gap. The CDR3 is 11 amino acids. Per germline, CDR1 SQVTM and CDR2 ANQGSEA.

This chain uses TRBV27 with TRBJ1-1, with D perhaps matching TRBD1 (5 bases). The CDR3 has 13 residues. CDR1 is MNHEY, CDR2 SMNVEV, per germline (reference sequence). V was clipped by 6 bases and J by 0 bases, with 8 bases between them. CDR3 in DNA: TGTGCCAGCAGGACAGTTTTGAACACTGAAGCTTTCTTT. The encoded protein is CASRTVLNTEAFF.

The CDR3 reads CASSQEFGAGELFF. CDR3 DNA: TGTGCCAGCAGCCAAGAGTTCGGGGCCGGGGAGCTGTTTTTT. The chain uses TRBV14 and TRBJ2-2; D may be TRBD2 (5 bases). V was trimmed by 0 bases and J by 6 bases, leaving 8 bases between them. Germline V CDR1 and CDR2: SGHDN, FVKESK. This CDR3 is built from 14 residues.

The V gene is TRBV5-1, the J gene TRBJ2-7, with 14 positions matching TRBD2. J was trimmed by 3 bases and V by 3 bases; bases with no gene match: 20. This CDR3 region has 21 residues. The germline gives CDR1 SGHRS, CDR2 YFSETQ. CDR3 sequence (DNA): TGCGCCAGCAGCTCAAGGGGGGGACTAGCGGGAGAGCTAACGAATCGCTACGAGCAGTACTTC. Translated: CASSSRGGLAGELTNRYEQYF.

The rearrangement joins TRBV19 to TRBJ1-2, with D possibly matching TRBD1 (5 bases). Trimming took off 5 bases at V and 3 bases at J, with 10 bases between the two ends. Per germline, CDR1 LNHDA and CDR2 SQIVND (reference sequence). The CDR3 covers 13 residues. The CDR3 loop reads CASSRGEYYGYTF. The CDR3 nucleotides are TGTGCCAGTAGTCGGGGCGAGTACTATGGCTACACCTTC.

The rearrangement links TRBV30 to TRBJ2-7, with TRBD2 as a possible D gene (5 bases). The germline CDR1 and CDR2 sequences are GTSNPN and SVGIG (reference sequence). The CDR3 spans 14 residues. Trimming took off 2 bases at V and 5 bases at J, with 16 bases between the two ends. The CDR3 sequence: CAWSYSSLMDEQYF. The CDR3 coding sequence is TGTGCCTGGAGTTATTCTAGCTTGATGGACGAGCAGTACTTC.

V usage is TRBV6-1 and J usage is TRBJ2-5, with unresolved D. The CDR3 is 11 amino acids. V was shortened by 5 bases and J by 5 bases, with 6 bases between the two germline ends. The germline gives CDR1 MNHNS, CDR2 SASEGT. In DNA form, the CDR3 reads TGTGCCAGCAGTTCGATTGAGACCCAGTACTTC. Translated: CASSSIETQYF.

The rearrangement uses TRBV19 and TRBJ1-1; D gene uncertain. CDR3 length: 15 amino acids. V lost 1 base and J lost 0, with 9 bases in between. Germline V gene data show CDR1 as LNHDA and CDR2 as SQIVND (reference sequence). CDR3 in amino acids: CASSIGGGMNTEAFF. Written as DNA, the CDR3 is TGTGCCAGTAGTATAGGAGGAGGAATGAACACTGAAGCTTTCTTT.

This chain uses TRBV27 with TRBJ2-7; TRBD2 matches at 7 bases. V lost 3 bases and J lost 1; bases outside the gene matches: 3. CDR1 is MNHEY and CDR2 is SMNVEV in the germline V gene (reference sequence). This CDR3 has 14 amino acids. The CDR3 DNA is TGTGCCAGCAGTTTTGATAGCGGGTCCTACGAGCAGTACTTC. Translated: CASSFDSGSYEQYF.

The chain combines TRBV9 with TRBJ2-1, with 9 bases identical to TRBD2. The germline V gene has CDR1 SGDLS and CDR2 YYNGEE. The J segment lost 15 bases and the V segment lost 0 bases, leaving 7 bases of the junction unmatched. CDR3 size: 13 residues. For the CDR3, the DNA is TGTGCCAGCAGCGTAGTAGCGGGAGACCCCCCGTTCTTC. Its translation: CASSVVAGDPPFF.

The chain carries TRBV2 and TRBJ2-5; a weak D match, TRBD1 (6 bases). There are 12 residues in the CDR3. Between the trimmed V and J ends, which lost 8 bases and 5 bases, there was a span of 12 bases. CDR1 and CDR2 (germline): SNHLY, FYNNEI. The CDR3 protein is CASDRSEETQYF. CDR3 coding DNA: TGTGCCAGCGACAGGTCCGAGGAGACCCAGTACTTC.

About this clone: The DNA is omitted, as the CDR3 cannot be located on it reliably, and the CDR3 follows TCRdb's listing. The chain combines TRBV27 with TRBJ2-1; TRBD2, as called in the table, went unchecked against the DNA. The CDR3 numbers 12 amino acids, ends counted. Germline CDR1 is MNHEY and CDR2 is SMNVEV (reference sequence). Here the CDR3 reads CASSFAGGAEFF.

The chain couples TRBV28 to TRBJ2-1; 12 bases are shared with TRBD2. This CDR3 spans 17 amino acids. Trimming at V came to 5 bases and at J to 1 base, leaving 6 bases not matched to a gene. Germline lookup yields CDR1 MDHEN and CDR2 SYDVKM. CDR3 loop: CASSPRTSGKSYNEQFF. In nucleotides, the CDR3 is TGTGCCAGCAGTCCAAGGACTAGCGGGAAATCCTACAATGAGCAGTTCTTC.

Turning to this clone: Additional DNA sequences in this sample encode the identical CDR3. The rearrangement links TRBV27 to TRBJ2-7; weak D call: TRBD1 (6 bases). The germline V gene has CDR1 MNHEY and CDR2 SMNVEV (reference sequence). CDR3 length: 13 amino acids. V was shortened by 2 bases and J by 3 bases, with 8 bases between the two germline ends. This CDR3 is CASSLPGHYEQYF. The DNA of the CDR3 is TGTGCCAGCAGTTTACCGGGACACTACGAGCAGTACTTC.

The J gene is TRBJ2-1, the V gene TRBV7-3; D is perhaps TRBD1 or TRBD2 (5 bases each). V gave up 2 bases and J gave up 0 bases, with 11 bases separating them. The CDR3 covers 16 residues. The V gene's germline CDR1 is SGHTA and CDR2 FQGTGA. Here the CDR3 DNA reads TGTGCCAGCAGCTTAGGGACGGCCAGCTCCTACAATGAGCAGTTCTTC. As protein: CASSLGTASSYNEQFF. Variable domain in full (rest from reference TRBV7-3 and TRBJ2-1): GAGVSQTPSNKVTEKGKYVELRCDPISGHTALYWYRQSLGQGPEFLIYFQGTGAADDSGLPNDRFFAVRPEGSVSTLKIQRTERGDSAVYLCASSLGTASSYNEQFFGPGTRLTVL.